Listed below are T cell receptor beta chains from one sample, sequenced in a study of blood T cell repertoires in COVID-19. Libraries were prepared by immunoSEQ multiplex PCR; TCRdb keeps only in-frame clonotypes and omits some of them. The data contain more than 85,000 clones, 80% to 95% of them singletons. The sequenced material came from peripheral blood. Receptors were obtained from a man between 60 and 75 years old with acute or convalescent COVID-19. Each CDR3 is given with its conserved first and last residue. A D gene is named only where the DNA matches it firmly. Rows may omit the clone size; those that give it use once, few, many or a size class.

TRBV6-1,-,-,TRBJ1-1,TGTGCCAGCAGTGAATTTGGGAGAGGCACTGAAGCTTTCTTT,CASSEFGRGTEAFF
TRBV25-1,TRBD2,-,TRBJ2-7,TGTGCCAGCAGCCGCGATGGGGGGGCCTACGAGCAGTACTTC,CASSRDGGAYEQYF
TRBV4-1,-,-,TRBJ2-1,TGCGCCAGCAGCCAAGATCGGGGGACCTACAATGAGCAGTTCTTC,CASSQDRGTYNEQFF
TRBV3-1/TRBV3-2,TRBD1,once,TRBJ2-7,TGTGCCAGCAGCCAAGGACTACAGGGGATCGGAGAGCAGTACTTC,CASSQGLQGIGEQYF
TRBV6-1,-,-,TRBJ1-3,TGTGCCAGCAGTGAAGGGCCAAGCTCTGGAAACACCATATATTTT,CASSEGPSSGNTIYF
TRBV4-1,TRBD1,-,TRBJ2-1,TGCGCCAGCAGCCCGCAACCAGGGGGTACTCCTGTCAATGAGCAGTTCTTC,CASSPQPGGTPVNEQFF
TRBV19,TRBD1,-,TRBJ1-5,TGTGCCAGTAGGAATACAGGGGATCAGCCCCAGCATTTT,CASRNTGDQPQHF
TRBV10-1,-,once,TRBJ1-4,TGCGCCAGCAGTGAGTCAAGGCGGGGAAAACTGTTTTTT,CASSESRRGKLFF
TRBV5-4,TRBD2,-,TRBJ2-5,TGTGCCAGCAGCTTGGCGGGTAGCGGGAGCGGTGAGACCCAGTACTTC,CASSLAGSGSGETQYF
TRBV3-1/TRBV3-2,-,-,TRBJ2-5,TGTGCCAGCAGAAGACAGTTTACGCTGGAGACCCAGTACTTC,CASRRQFTLETQYF
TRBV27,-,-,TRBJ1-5,TGTGCCAGCAGTTTCTCCGGCAATCAGCCCCAGCATTTT,CASSFSGNQPQHF
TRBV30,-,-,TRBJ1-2,TGTGCCTGGAGGGATAGGGGGGGGCAGGGCTATGGCTACACCTTC,CAWRDRGGQGYGYTF
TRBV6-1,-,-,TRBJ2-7,TGTGCCAGCAGTGAAGACAGCTTTTACGAGCAGTACTTC,CASSEDSFYEQYF
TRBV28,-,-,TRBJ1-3,TGTGCCAGCAGGCCTCAACCAGTCTCTGGAAACACCATATATTTT,CASRPQPVSGNTIYF
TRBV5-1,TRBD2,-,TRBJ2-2,TGCGCCAGCAGCTTTAAGAGGGTCGGAGGACTAGCGGGCTCCCGTGGAGCGTACACCGGGGAGCTGTTTTTT,CASSFKRVGGLAGSRGAYTGELFF
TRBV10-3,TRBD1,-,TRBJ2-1,TGTGCCATCAGCGCACCGGGACAGGGTGGCAATGAGCAGTTCTTC,CAISAPGQGGNEQFF
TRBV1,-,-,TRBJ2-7,TGCACCAGCAGCCAAGAGAGGGATAGCGGGAGCTACGAGCAGTACTTC,CTSSQERDSGSYEQYF
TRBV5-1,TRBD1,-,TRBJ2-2,TGCGCCAGCAGCTTGGGGACAGGGGGAACCGGGGAGCTGTTTTTT,CASSLGTGGTGELFF
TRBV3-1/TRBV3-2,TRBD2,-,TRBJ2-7,TGTGCCAGCAGCTCAGCGGGAGCTGGGTACGAGCAGTACTTC,CASSSAGAGYEQYF
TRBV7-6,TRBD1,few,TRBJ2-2,TGTGCCAGCAGCTCGAGACAGGGCCTGAACACCGGGGAGCTGTTTTTT,CASSSRQGLNTGELFF
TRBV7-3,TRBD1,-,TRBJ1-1,TGTGCCAGCAGCTTGGCAGGGGGCGCCGAGGCGGGTCGCACTGAAGCTTTCTTT,CASSLAGGAEAGRTEAFF
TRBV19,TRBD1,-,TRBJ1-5,TGTGCCAGTAGTCTATTTATACAGGGGGACCTCAATCAGCCCCAGCATTTT,CASSLFIQGDLNQPQHF
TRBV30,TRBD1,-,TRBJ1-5,TGTGCCTTGGACAGGGGACTCAATCAGCCCCAGCATTTT,CALDRGLNQPQHF
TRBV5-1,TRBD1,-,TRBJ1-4,TGCGCCAGCAGCTTGGTATACAGGGGGCCAAATGAAAAACTGTTTTTT,CASSLVYRGPNEKLFF
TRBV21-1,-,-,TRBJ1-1,TGTGCCAGCAGCCGAGGGAGGGACAGGTTCACTGAAGCTTTCTTT,CASSRGRDRFTEAFF
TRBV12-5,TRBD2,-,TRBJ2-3,TGTGCTAGTGGTCAAGGACTAGGGACAGATACGCAGTATTTT,CASGQGLGTDTQYF
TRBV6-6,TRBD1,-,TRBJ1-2,TGTGCCAGCAGTCCGACAGGGGTGGGCGGCTACACCTTC,CASSPTGVGGYTF
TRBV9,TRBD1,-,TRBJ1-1,TGTGCCAGCAGCGTGGGACAGGGAGGCGCCTTAGGCACTGAAGCTTTCTTT,CASSVGQGGALGTEAFF
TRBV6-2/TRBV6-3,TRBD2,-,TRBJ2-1,TGTGCCAGCAGTTCCCGACTAGCGGGTAGGGGGTTCTTC,CASSSRLAGRGFF
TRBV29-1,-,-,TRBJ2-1,TGCAGCACGGCCCTGGCTTCCAATGCTGAGCAGTTCTTC,CSTALASNAEQFF
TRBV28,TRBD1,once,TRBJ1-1,TGTGCCAGCAGTTTGTTAACCGGGACAGGGTTGTTTGCTGAAGCTTTCTTT,CASSLLTGTGLFAEAFF
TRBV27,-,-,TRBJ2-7,TGTGCCAGCACCCAGGGGGGCGAGCAGTACTTC,CASTQGGEQYF
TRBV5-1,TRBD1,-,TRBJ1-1,TGCGCCAGCAGCCGAGGACAGGTGAGGACTGAAGCTTTCTTT,CASSRGQVRTEAFF
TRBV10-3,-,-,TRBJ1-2,TGTGCCATCAGTGAGTCAGGCGGAACTAACTATGGCTACACCTTC,CAISESGGTNYGYTF
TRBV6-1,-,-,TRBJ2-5,TGTGCCAGCAGTGAACCCCGGGGGTTGAAGGAGACCCAGTACTTC,CASSEPRGLKETQYF
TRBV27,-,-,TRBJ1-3,TGTGCCAGCAGTTACCAGGGACTGCCTGGAAACACCATATATTTT,CASSYQGLPGNTIYF
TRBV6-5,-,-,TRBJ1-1,TGTGCCGCGAGGGACATGAACACTGAAGCTTTCTTT,CAARDMNTEAFF
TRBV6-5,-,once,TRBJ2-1,TGTGCCAGCCCCGCCACGGGCGGGACCCTCAGGCAGTTCTTC,CASPATGGTLRQFF
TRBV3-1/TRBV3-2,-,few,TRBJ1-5,TGTGCCAGCAGCCCGAACCGGGGGACTCAGCCCCAGCATTTT,CASSPNRGTQPQHF
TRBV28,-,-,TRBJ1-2,TGTGCCAGCAGTCTTGGACAGACGTACTATGGCTACACCTTC,CASSLGQTYYGYTF
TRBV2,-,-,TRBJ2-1,TGTGCCAGCAGTGACCCATCTAGGTGGAATGAGCAGTTCTTC,CASSDPSRWNEQFF
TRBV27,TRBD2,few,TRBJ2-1,TGTGCCAGCAGTTTGAGGGCTAGCGGGAATGAGCAGTTCTTC,CASSLRASGNEQFF
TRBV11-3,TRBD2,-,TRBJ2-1,TGTGCCAGCAGCTTTCACGGGAGGGCCTACAATGAGCAGTTCTTC,CASSFHGRAYNEQFF
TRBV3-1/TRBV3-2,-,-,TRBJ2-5,TGTGCCAGCAGCCTCCGCTCTAGCAGTAAAGAGACCCAGTACTTC,CASSLRSSSKETQYF
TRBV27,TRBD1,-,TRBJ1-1,TGTGCCAGCACCAACAGGGGGCGTACTGAAGCTTTCTTT,CASTNRGRTEAFF
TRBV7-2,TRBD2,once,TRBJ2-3,TGTGCCAGCAGCTTAGTTCCTAGCGGGAGTAAAGTGGATACGCAGTATTTT,CASSLVPSGSKVDTQYF
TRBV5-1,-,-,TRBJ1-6,TGCGCCAGCAGCTTCGGCAGAGGGCAAAATTCACCCCTCCACTTT,CASSFGRGQNSPLHF
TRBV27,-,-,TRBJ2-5,TGTGCCAGCAGCCCCACCAGGGGGGTAGATCGGGAAGAGACCCAGTACTTC,CASSPTRGVDREETQYF
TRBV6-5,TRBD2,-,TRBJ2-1,TGTGCCAGCAGGAGGGTAGCGGGAGACGTGGAGCAGTTCTTC,CASRRVAGDVEQFF
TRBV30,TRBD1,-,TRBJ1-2,TGTGCCTGGAGTATCCCGGGACAGGGGACTAACTATGGCTACACCTTC,CAWSIPGQGTNYGYTF
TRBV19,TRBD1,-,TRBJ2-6,TGTGCCAGTAGAACTCCGGGACAGTCCTTATCTGGGGCCAACGTCCTGACTTTC,CASRTPGQSLSGANVLTF
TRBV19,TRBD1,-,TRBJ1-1,TGTGCCAGTAGTATCAGGGGGATTCCCTTGAACACTGAAGCTTTCTTT,CASSIRGIPLNTEAFF
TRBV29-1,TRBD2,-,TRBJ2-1,TGCAGCGTCGTATATAGCGGGAGGGGTTACAATGAGCAGTTCTTC,CSVVYSGRGYNEQFF
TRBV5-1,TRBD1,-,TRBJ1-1,TGCGCCAGCAGCTCGACCCAGGGGGCAGCGGGTGAAGCTTTCTTT,CASSSTQGAAGEAFF
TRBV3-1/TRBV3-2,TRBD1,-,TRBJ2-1,TGTGCCAGCAGCCAAGCAGTGGGCAGGGGGATGAATGAGCAGTTCTTC,CASSQAVGRGMNEQFF
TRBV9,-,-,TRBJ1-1,TGTGCCAGCAGCGTAGGGAGTTCATGGAGAGAGGCTGAAGCTTTCTTT,CASSVGSSWREAEAFF
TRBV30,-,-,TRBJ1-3,TGTGCCTGGAGTGCAGGGGCTGGAAACACCATATATTTT,CAWSAGAGNTIYF
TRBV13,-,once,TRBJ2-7,TGTGCCAGCAGCCCCCCCCCGAGGGCTGGAATAGGCGAGCAGTACTTC,CASSPPPRAGIGEQYF
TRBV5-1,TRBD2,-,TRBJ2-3,TGCGCCAGCAGCCCTAGCGGGACTAGCACAGATACGCAGTATTTT,CASSPSGTSTDTQYF